A single sample gave rise to the 25 T cell receptor beta chains below, sequenced in a study of T cell repertoires in cytomegalovirus infection. Their antigens are not known. TCRdb reprocessed the reads with MiXCR, giving one entry per CDR3 protein. The profile covers about 130,000 distinct CDR3 sequences, with over 25% appearing a single time and roughly 50% taken by the ten largest. Material: CD8+ T cells from cultured PBMCs, obtained from culture after CMV antigen stimulation. The receptors originated from a human donor in good health (CMV status not recorded). Some clones in this sample may be carry-over from other donors' samples.

The J gene is TRBJ2-3, the V gene TRBV7-2, with 14 bases lining up with TRBD2. Germline CDR1 reads SGHTA; CDR2 reads FQGNSA. With 4 bases clipped from V and 4 bases from J, the junction kept 7 bases outside the gene matches. CDR3 length: 17 residues. The CDR3: CASSSRLAGGLADTQYF. CDR3 in DNA: TGTGCCAGCAGCTCTCGACTAGCGGGGGGGCTAGCAGATACGCAGTATTTT.

This clonotype was counted between two and nine times. This sequence joins TRBV6-2 or TRBV6-3 and TRBJ2-6, with TRBD1 matching over 8 bases. The germline CDR1 and CDR2 sequences are MNHEY and SVGEGT. The CDR3 extends over 18 amino acids. The V gene end was trimmed by 5 bases and the J gene end by 0 bases; junction bases not matched to a gene: 9. This CDR3 is CASSLPGQASSGANVLTF. The DNA for the CDR3 is TGTGCCAGCAGTCTCCCGGGACAGGCTTCCTCTGGGGCCAACGTCCTGACTTTC.

This clonotype has only a few counts. The chain is built from TRBV7-9 and TRBJ1-2; 7 bases line up with TRBD1. The CDR3 loop spans 17 amino acids. Germline-derived CDR1 and CDR2 are SEHNR and FQNEAQ (reference sequence). V lost 4 bases to trimming and J lost 7 bases; unmatched junction nucleotides: 18. CDR3 sequence: CASSSPEEGGGKSGYTF. CDR3 sequence (DNA): TGTGCCAGCAGCTCCCCCGAGGAGGGAGGGGGCAAAAGTGGCTACACCTTC. The variable domain in full, with the rest retrieved from reference TRBV7-9 and TRBJ1-2, is DTGVSQNPRHKITKRGQNVTFRCDPISEHNRLYWYRQTLGQGPEFLTYFQNEAQLEKSRLLSDRFSAERPKGSFSTLEIQRTEQGDSAMYLCASSSPEEGGGKSGYTFGSGTRLTVV.

The chain links TRBV27 to TRBJ1-5; possibly TRBD1 for D (6 bases). Trimming removed 4 bases at V and 5 bases at J, with 18 bases between. The CDR3 loop spans 16 amino acids. Looked up from germline, CDR1 is MNHEY and CDR2 is SMNVEV (reference sequence). The DNA of the CDR3 is TGTGCCAGCAGTTCCCTGACAGGCTTATTTGATCAGCCCCAGCATTTT. This sequence encodes CASSSLTGLFDQPQHF.

The sample holds a few counts of this clonotype. J is TRBJ1-5 and V is TRBV4-1; D remains unclear. The CDR3 totals 15 residues. The germline V and J ends were trimmed by 1 base and 0 bases, with 7 bases remaining between them. Looked up from germline, CDR1 is MGHRA and CDR2 is YSYEKL. The CDR3 nucleotides read TGCGCCAGCAGCCAAGGGCAGGCTAGCAATCAGCCCCAGCATTTT. Protein: CASSQGQASNQPQHF.

The rearrangement uses TRBV10-3 and TRBJ1-2, with no clear D. Germline CDR1 reads ENHRY; CDR2 reads SYGVKD. Between the trimmed V and J ends, which lost 7 bases and 4 bases, there was a span of 19 bases. The CDR3 totals 15 residues. The CDR3 loop is CAIKRRHPQIYGYTF. The DNA for the CDR3 is TGTGCCATCAAACGGAGGCATCCACAGATCTATGGCTACACCTTC.

This chain joins TRBV7-2 and TRBJ1-1, with 7 bases identical to TRBD1. Germline V lookup: CDR1 SGHTA, CDR2 FQGNSA. CDR3 size: 15 residues. The J segment lost 0 bases and the V segment lost 5 bases, leaving 6 bases of the junction unmatched. CDR3 coding DNA: TGTGCCAGCAGCCCTACCGGGACAGTGAACACTGAAGCTTTCTTT. Its translation: CASSPTGTVNTEAFF.

J is TRBJ2-7 and V is TRBV19, with D perhaps matching TRBD2 (6 bases). The CDR3 is 13 residues long. Germline CDR1 LNHDA, CDR2 SQIVND (reference sequence). The ends were cut back, 3 bases at V and 0 bases at J, with 6 bases in the middle. CDR3 nucleotide sequence: TGTGCCAGTAGTATCGGGGGCTCCTACGAGCAGTACTTC. This codes for CASSIGGSYEQYF.

The chain links TRBV5-4 to TRBJ1-1; no definite D call. Germline-derived CDR1 and CDR2 are SGHNT and YYREEE (reference sequence). Trimming removed 3 bases at V and 5 bases at J, with 11 bases between. The CDR3 contains 13 residues. DNA of the CDR3: TGTGCCAGCAGCTGGTCCCGGGTGACTGAAGCTTTCTTT. Protein product: CASSWSRVTEAFF.

The chain joins TRBV11-3 to TRBJ2-7; possible D gene TRBD1, 6 bases. V lost 3 bases to trimming and J lost 2 bases, with 29 bases between them. This CDR3 is 20 amino acids long. Germline V gene lookup returns CDR1 SGHNT and CDR2 YENEEA. The CDR3 reads CASSFCPLDLGQSVTYEQYF. The CDR3 DNA is TGTGCCAGCAGCTTTTGCCCTTTGGATTTGGGACAAAGTGTAACCTACGAGCAGTACTTC.

The DNA for the CDR3 is TGTGCCAGCAGTCAGGGGGCCTCTGGGCAAGAGACCCAGTACTTC. Encoded protein: CASSQGASGQETQYF. This chain connects TRBV11-2 to TRBJ2-5; 8 bases line up with TRBD1. Germline CDR1 is SGHAT and CDR2 is FQNNGV. The CDR3 runs to 15 residues. Trimming removed 6 bases from V and 2 bases from J; junction bases left unmatched: 8.

This clonotype was found a few times. The chain joins TRBV7-2 to TRBJ1-6; no clear D. CDR3 length: 17 amino acids. Per the germline V gene, CDR1 is SGHTA and CDR2 is FQGNSA. The ends were cut back, 5 bases at V and 0 bases at J, with 14 bases in the middle. CDR3 protein: CASSPGVASSYNSPLHF. The CDR3 bases are TGTGCCAGCAGCCCTGGGGTGGCGAGCTCCTATAATTCACCCCTCCACTTT.

The CDR3 spells CASRTPNTGELFF. The CDR3 DNA reads as TGTGCCAGTAGAACCCCGAACACCGGGGAGCTGTTTTTT. This chain joins TRBV19 and TRBJ2-2; D gene ambiguous. The germline V gene has CDR1 LNHDA and CDR2 SQIVND (reference sequence). The CDR3 loop spans 13 amino acids. Deletions cut 6 bases from V and 0 bases from J, with 5 bases between. The variable domain in full, completed from reference TRBV19 and TRBJ2-2, reads DGGITQSPKYLFRKEGQNVTLSCEQNLNHDAMYWYRQDPGQGLRLIYYSQIVNDFQKGDIAEGYSVSREKKESFPLTVTSAQKNPTAFYLCASRTPNTGELFFGEGSRLTVL.

About this clonotype: The conserved closing phenylalanine or tryptophan is absent in this CDR3, likely reflecting a read error. This chain connects TRBV12-3 or TRBV12-4 to TRBJ1-2, with D perhaps TRBD1 (6 bases). The CDR3 sequence is 16 residues long. The ends were cut back, 3 bases at V and 1 base at J, with 15 bases in the middle. The CDR3 spells CASSLGQGSYNYGYTS. The CDR3 region has the DNA TGTGCCAGCAGTTTGGGGCAGGGGAGTTATAACTATGGCTACACCTCC.

The J gene is TRBJ1-2, the V gene TRBV6-5; TRBD1 matches 7 bases. Trimming cost V 6 bases and J 7 bases; bases outside gene matches: 11. CDR1 is MNHEY and CDR2 is SVGAGI in the germline V gene. The CDR3 is made up of 14 amino acids. In DNA form, the CDR3 reads TGTGCCAGCAGGCGCCCCGACAGGGCTGGTGGCTACACCTTC. This encodes CASRRPDRAGGYTF.

The CDR3 loop is CASSQDPGQPNNSPLHF. CDR3 DNA: TGTGCCAGCAGCCAAGACCCAGGACAGCCTAATAATTCACCCCTCCACTTT. This rearrangement joins TRBV4-2 to TRBJ1-6; D might be TRBD1 (6 bases). Germline V lookup: CDR1 LGHNA, CDR2 YNFKEQ. The CDR3 is 17 amino acids. Trimming pared 0 bases from V and 5 bases from J, leaving 14 bases between.

This clonotype occurred a few times. The rearrangement joins TRBV7-9 to TRBJ2-7, with a tentative D call TRBD1 (6 bases). In germline, CDR1 is SEHNR, CDR2 FQNEAQ (reference sequence). V was shortened by 1 base and J by 0 bases, with 10 bases between the two germline ends. The length of the CDR3 is 15 residues. CDR3 coding DNA: TGTGCCAGCAGCTTAGGCCCCAGGGGCTCCTACGAGCAGTACTTC. As protein: CASSLGPRGSYEQYF.

This clonotype has more than one count but fewer than ten. The chain combines TRBV12-3 or TRBV12-4 with TRBJ2-2; D not certain. The CDR3 runs to 14 residues. Trimming cost V 1 base and J 3 bases, with 6 bases left between them. CDR3 bases: TGTGCCAGCAGTTTAGGGGCTTACACCGGGGAGCTGTTTTTT. This encodes CASSLGAYTGELFF.

The rearrangement links TRBV6-5 to TRBJ1-2; maybe TRBD1 (5 bases). CDR3 size: 14 residues. V lost 3 bases to trimming and J lost 5 bases, with 13 bases between them. Germline lookup yields CDR1 MNHEY and CDR2 SVGAGI. The chain's CDR3 is CASSYSGTDYGYTF. In DNA form, the CDR3 reads TGTGCCAGCAGTTATTCCGGGACTGATTATGGCTACACCTTC.

The chain is built from TRBV5-4 and TRBJ2-3; D perhaps matches TRBD1 (7 bases). Trimming removed 2 bases from V and 8 bases from J, with 12 bases in between. This CDR3 is 13 amino acids long. Germline V lookup: CDR1 SGHNT, CDR2 YYREEE (reference sequence). This CDR3 reads CASSLRQGGTQYF. In nucleotides, the CDR3 is TGTGCCAGCAGCTTAAGACAGGGAGGTACGCAGTATTTT. The full variable domain, completed using reference TRBV5-4 and TRBJ2-3, is ETGVTQSPTHLIKTRGQQVTLRCSSQSGHNTVSWYQQALGQGPQFIFQYYREEENGRGNFPPRFSGLQFPNYSSELNVNALELDDSALYLCASSLRQGGTQYFGPGTRLTVL.

The V and J genes are TRBV20-1 and TRBJ2-5; 11 nucleotides agree with TRBD1. Germline values: CDR1 DFQATT, CDR2 SNEGSKA (reference sequence). After removal of 0 bases from V and 5 bases from J, the junction contained 11 bases not matched to a gene. The CDR3 runs 17 residues. The DNA of the CDR3 is TGCAGTGCTAGAGATAGTAAGGACAGGGGGCGCGGGGAGACCCAGTACTTC. This gives the protein CSARDSKDRGRGETQYF.

The chain joins TRBV28 to TRBJ1-2; D unresolved. Looked up from germline, CDR1 is MDHEN and CDR2 is SYDVKM. Trimming removed 6 bases at V and 4 bases at J, with 12 bases between. This CDR3 comprises 13 residues. The CDR3: CASRLGGSYGYTF. The DNA of the CDR3 is TGTGCCAGCAGACTCGGAGGGAGCTATGGCTACACCTTC.

This clonotype came up a few times. CDR3 protein: CASSYSRDRDRGEYF. The CDR3 DNA reads TGTGCCAGCAGTTACTCGCGCGACCGGGACAGGGGGGAGTACTTC. The chain employs TRBV6-5 and TRBJ2-7; 11 bases agree with TRBD1. This CDR3 spans 15 amino acids. Germline V gene lookup returns CDR1 MNHEY and CDR2 SVGAGI. V lost 0 bases, J lost 11 bases, and 9 bases stayed unmatched.

The chain joins TRBV5-4 to TRBJ1-6; D is unresolved. V lost 4 bases and J lost 10, with 15 bases in between. The CDR3 consists of 14 residues. The germline V gene has CDR1 SGHNT and CDR2 YYREEE (reference sequence). CDR3: CASSLFGVGSPLHF. The CDR3 coding sequence is TGTGCCAGCAGCCTGTTTGGGGTAGGCTCACCCCTCCACTTT.

This chain connects TRBV24-1 to TRBJ2-5; 7 bases line up with TRBD1. From germline, CDR1 is KGHDR and CDR2 SFDVKD. This CDR3 has 15 amino acids. Trimming cost V 6 bases and J 1 base; bases outside gene matches: 7. The CDR3 nucleotides read TGTGCCACCAGTAAGGGACAGAGCCTCCAAGAGACCCAGTACTTC. As protein: CATSKGQSLQETQYF.